This TCR beta chain emerged from a study of a mutant IDH1 vaccine in newly diagnosed glioma (dated by TCRdb to about 2021). At the level of the whole study: Of the 25 to 40 patients who were treated, approximately 62% were male and around 38% were female, and the mean age was around 43 years. Prior to enrollment, patients had been given standard therapy consisting of radiotherapy alone, temozolomide alone, or radiochemotherapy with temozolomide, with the combination given to most patients. Peripheral blood was drawn at six visits: V03 (baseline), V05, V07, V10, V12 and V13. For exploratory analyses, longitudinal TCRB deep sequencing was carried out in roughly 23 treated patients wherever samples were available.

The library came from the immunoSEQ multiplex PCR assay. Rearranged TCR beta chain sequences were amplified using the hsTCRB Kit according to the manufacturer's protocol. TCRB libraries were sequenced on an Illumina MiSeq. The source study handled its data this way. The proprietary platform of the kit vendor was used for demultiplexing, trimming and gene mapping. As stored in TCRdb, this immuneACCESS dataset retains in-frame rearrangements with V and J assigned. A fraction of the clones does not appear; measured against another copy, unresolved V genes explain less than half of the discrepancy, and the remainder lacks a known reason. D and trimming come from the DNA, and the V and J calls and clone size come from that table. For this sample there are 15,000 to 20,000 clones; approximately 80% appear just once. The top ten clones comprise 8% to 10% of the sample. Interpreted using the paper, the time point label stands for: baseline, week 1 (first vaccination visit). The treatment or condition label of this sample denotes: pre-vaccination baseline after standard-of-care therapy. Donors had newly diagnosed WHO grade 3 or 4 IDH1-mutant astrocytomas with loss of nuclear ATRX. The samples were drawn from NOA16, a multicentre, single-arm, open-label phase I trial in Germany that tested a mutant IDH1 peptide vaccine in humans for the first time. Blood drawn at visit V03 was used as the baseline sample for immunogenicity testing. Genomic DNA for TCRB sequencing was extracted from EDTA blood using the DNeasy Blood and Tissue Kit.

Sequences SGHDN (CDR1) and FVKESK (CDR2) are obtained from the germline V gene. Measured from the cysteine to the phenylalanine, the CDR3 is 14 residues long. CDR3 DNA only is kept here, 42 bases in frame from base 1. Deletion took 2 bases off V and 3 bases off J, with a span of 11 bases between the germline ends. The paper's findings and limits, for the study overall: Immune responses induced by the vaccine were seen in around 93% of patients across multiple MHC alleles. Changes in the top peripheral T cell clonotypes picked up by TCRB sequencing did not appear to be linked to pseudoprogression. Availability determined which PBMC samples were chosen for TCRB deep sequencing. According to the authors, sample limitations meant that analyses of patient blood samples could not be reproduced.

To note about this clone: The antigen it binds to is not known. Per-base qualities were not stored, and no clone one base away is much larger.

The material was PBMCs, obtained from a glioma patient treated with radiotherapy, temozolomide or both. This clonotype was obtained from a man aged 35-49 years with glioma. The V and J genes are TRBV14 and TRBJ2-7; TRBD1 could be the D gene, as 6 bases match. In nucleotides, the sequence is TGTGCCAGCAGCCAAAGAGGCAGGGGCTACGAGCAGTACTTC. Its amino acids are CASSQRGRGYEQYF.